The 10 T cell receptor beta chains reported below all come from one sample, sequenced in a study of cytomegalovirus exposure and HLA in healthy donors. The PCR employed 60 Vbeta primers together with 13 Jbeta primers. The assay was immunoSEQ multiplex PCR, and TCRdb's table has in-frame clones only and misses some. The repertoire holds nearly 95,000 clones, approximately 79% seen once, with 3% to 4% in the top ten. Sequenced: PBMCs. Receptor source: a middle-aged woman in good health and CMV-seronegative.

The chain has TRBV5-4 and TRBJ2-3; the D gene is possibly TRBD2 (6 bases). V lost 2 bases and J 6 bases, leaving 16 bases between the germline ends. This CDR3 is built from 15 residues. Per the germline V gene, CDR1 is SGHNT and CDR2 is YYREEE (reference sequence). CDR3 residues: CASSFGGKRPDTQYF. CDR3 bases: TGTGCCAGCAGCTTTGGCGGGAAACGCCCCGATACGCAGTATTTT.

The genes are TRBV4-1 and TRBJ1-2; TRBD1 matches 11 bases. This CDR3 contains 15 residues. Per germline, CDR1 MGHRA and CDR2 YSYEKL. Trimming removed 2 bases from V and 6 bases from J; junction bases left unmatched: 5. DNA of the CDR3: TGCGCCAGCAGCCAACGGACAGGGGGCGAGCATGGCTACACCTTC. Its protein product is CASSQRTGGEHGYTF.

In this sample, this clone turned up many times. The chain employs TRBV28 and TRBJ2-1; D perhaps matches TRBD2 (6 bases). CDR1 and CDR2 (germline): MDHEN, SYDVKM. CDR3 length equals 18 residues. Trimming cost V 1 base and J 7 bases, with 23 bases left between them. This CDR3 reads CASSLSPGLGSLVNEQFF. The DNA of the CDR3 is TGTGCCAGCAGTTTATCCCCGGGACTGGGGAGTTTAGTTAATGAGCAGTTCTTC.

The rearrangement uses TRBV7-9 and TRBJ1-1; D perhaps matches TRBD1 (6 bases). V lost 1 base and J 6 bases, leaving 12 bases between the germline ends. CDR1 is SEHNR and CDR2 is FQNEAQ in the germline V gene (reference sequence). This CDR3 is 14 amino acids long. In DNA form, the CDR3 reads TGTGCCAGCAGCTTAGGGACAGCCGAACCTGAAGCTTTCTTT. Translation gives CASSLGTAEPEAFF.

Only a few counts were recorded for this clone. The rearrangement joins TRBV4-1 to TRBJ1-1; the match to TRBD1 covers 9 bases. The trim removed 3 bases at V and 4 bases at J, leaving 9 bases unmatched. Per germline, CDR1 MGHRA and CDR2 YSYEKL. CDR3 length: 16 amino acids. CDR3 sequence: CASSQLLGQGSTEAFF. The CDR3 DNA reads TGCGCCAGCAGCCAGCTATTAGGACAGGGGAGCACTGAAGCTTTCTTT.

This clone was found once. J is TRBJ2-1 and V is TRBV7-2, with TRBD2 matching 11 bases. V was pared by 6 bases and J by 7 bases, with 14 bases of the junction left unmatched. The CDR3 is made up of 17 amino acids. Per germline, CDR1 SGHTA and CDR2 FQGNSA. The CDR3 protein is CASSPGISGGAWNEQFF. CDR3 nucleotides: TGTGCCAGCAGTCCCGGGATTAGCGGGGGGGCCTGGAATGAGCAGTTCTTC. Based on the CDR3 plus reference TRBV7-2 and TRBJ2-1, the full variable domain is GAGVSQSPSNKVTEKGKDVELRCDPISGHTALYWYRQSLGQGLEFLIYFQGNSAPDKSGLPSDRFSAERTGGSVSTLTIQRTQQEDSAVYLCASSPGISGGAWNEQFFGPGTRLTVL.

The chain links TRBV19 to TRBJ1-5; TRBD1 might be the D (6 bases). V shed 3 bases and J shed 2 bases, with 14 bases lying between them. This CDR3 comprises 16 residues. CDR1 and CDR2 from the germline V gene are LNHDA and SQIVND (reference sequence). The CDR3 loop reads CASSISGGYGNQPQHF. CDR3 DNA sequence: TGTGCCAGTAGTATTTCGGGGGGCTATGGCAATCAGCCCCAGCATTTT.

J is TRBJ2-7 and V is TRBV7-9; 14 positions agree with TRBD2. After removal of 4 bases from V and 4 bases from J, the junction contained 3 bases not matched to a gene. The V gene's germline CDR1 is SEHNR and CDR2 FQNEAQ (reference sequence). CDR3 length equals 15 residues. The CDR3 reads CASSSGLAGAYEQYF. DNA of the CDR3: TGTGCCAGCAGCTCGGGACTAGCGGGGGCGTACGAGCAGTACTTC.

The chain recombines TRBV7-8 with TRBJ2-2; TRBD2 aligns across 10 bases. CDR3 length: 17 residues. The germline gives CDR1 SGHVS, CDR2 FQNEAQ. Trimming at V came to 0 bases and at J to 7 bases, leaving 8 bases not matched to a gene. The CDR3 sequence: CASSLASGGSYGGELFF. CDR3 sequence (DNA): TGTGCCAGCAGCTTAGCTAGCGGGGGGTCTTACGGCGGGGAGCTGTTTTTT.

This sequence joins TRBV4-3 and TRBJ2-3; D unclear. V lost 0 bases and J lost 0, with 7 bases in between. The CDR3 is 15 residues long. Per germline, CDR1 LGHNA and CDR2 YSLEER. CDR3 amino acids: CASSQDTPSTDTQYF. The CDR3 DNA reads TGCGCCAGCAGCCAAGATACACCGAGCACAGATACGCAGTATTTT.